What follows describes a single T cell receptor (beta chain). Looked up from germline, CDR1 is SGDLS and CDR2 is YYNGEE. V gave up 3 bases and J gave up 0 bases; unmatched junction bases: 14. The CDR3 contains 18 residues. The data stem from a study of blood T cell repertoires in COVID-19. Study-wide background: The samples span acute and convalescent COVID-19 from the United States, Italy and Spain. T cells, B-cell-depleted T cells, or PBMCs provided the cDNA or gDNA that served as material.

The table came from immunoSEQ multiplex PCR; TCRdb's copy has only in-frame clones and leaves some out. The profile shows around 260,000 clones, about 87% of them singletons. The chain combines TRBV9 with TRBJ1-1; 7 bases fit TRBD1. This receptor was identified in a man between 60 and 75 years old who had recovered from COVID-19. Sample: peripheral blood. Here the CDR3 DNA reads TGTGCCAGCAGCGCTCCACAGAAGACGGGACAGTTGAACACTGAAGCTTTCTTT. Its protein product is CASSAPQKTGQLNTEAFF.